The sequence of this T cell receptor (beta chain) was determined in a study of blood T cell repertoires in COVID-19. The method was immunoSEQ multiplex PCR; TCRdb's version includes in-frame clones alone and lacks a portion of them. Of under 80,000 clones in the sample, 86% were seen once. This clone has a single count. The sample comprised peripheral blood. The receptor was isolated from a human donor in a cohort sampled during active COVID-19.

CDR3 DNA sequence: TGTGCCAGCTCGTCCGGGACAGAGGCCTATGGCTACACCTTC. Its protein is CASSSGTEAYGYTF. The chain carries TRBV18 and TRBJ1-2, with 7 bases matching TRBD1. The CDR3 is 14 amino acids. The V segment lost 6 bases and the J segment 4 bases; nucleotides outside the gene matches: 8. The germline V gene encodes CDR1 KGHSH and CDR2 LQKENI.